The T cell receptor (beta chain) under discussion was sequenced for a study of T cells in Graves' hyperthyroidism and ophthalmopathy. Amplification yielded TCR beta CDR3 regions, with RNA transcripts as the source. The HTBI set primed first-round TCR CDR3 RT-PCR. From the multiplex PCR reads, TCRdb called clonotypes with MiXCR, one entry per CDR3 protein. The data contain 300,000 to 350,000 distinct CDR3 sequences, roughly a fifth of them singletons. The CDR3 has 15 amino acids. J lost 7 bases, V lost 2 bases, and 9 bases had no gene match. Germline V lookup: CDR1 SGHRS, CDR2 YFSETQ. When ophthalmopathy did not progress within 18 months, Graves' hyperthyroidism was considered stable. Diagnoses were made from clinical symptoms, serum measures (thyroxine and TRAb), thyroid ultrasound and orbital computed tomography. Study-wide findings and caveats: Before onset, by a median of around 6.1 months, the model predicted ophthalmopathy. From stable hyperthyroidism, ophthalmopathy was separated by a 13 V-J model.

This clonotype was detected many times. Its target is unknown. The clonotype was recovered from a woman between 45 and 60 years old with Graves' hyperthyroidism. The genes are TRBV5-1 and TRBJ1-5; TRBD1 matches 7 bases. Sequencing was done on a sample of blood. This chain's CDR3 is CASSFRPGGGQPQHF. The CDR3 DNA reads TGCGCCAGCAGCTTCCGGCCAGGGGGAGGCCAGCCCCAGCATTTT.